This paragraph covers one TCR beta chain sequence. This specimen comes from a study of blood T cell repertoires in COVID-19. Study at large: The United States, Italy and Spain supplied acute and convalescent COVID-19 samples.

Generated by immunoSEQ multiplex PCR, the TCRdb table keeps only in-frame clones and is missing some. This sample carries around 200,000 clones, under 85% of them seen once, and the ten largest clones take around 9.8%. Germline assignment: CDR1 MNHEY and CDR2 SVGAGI. This CDR3 is built from 15 residues. With 7 bases removed from V and 0 bases from J, the gap between germline ends came to 15 bases. The chain is built from TRBV6-5 and TRBJ1-1, with D unresolved. This sequence was found in a woman older than 75 with acute or convalescent COVID-19. Sequences were obtained from peripheral blood. CDR3 in DNA: TGTGCCAGCACCTACCAACCGCAAATGAACACTGAAGCTTTCTTT. Its protein product is CASTYQPQMNTEAFF.